These T cell receptor beta chains were read from a single sample in a study of shared clonotypes between healthy human individuals. Here immunoSEQ multiplex PCR was the method, and the copy in TCRdb shows in-frame clones only, minus some. Of about 680,000 clones listed, about 91% are singletons. The specimen was naive CD8+ T cells sorted from blood. The receptors originated from a young man in good health. The CDR3 runs from the conserved cysteine through the conserved F or W. D genes are given only for firm matches. Some rows have no size entry. The others give once, few or many, or a class for an expanded clone.

D,size,J,V,CDR3,DNA
TRBD1,.,TRBJ2-7,TRBV7-9,CASSFEGQGTYEQYF,TGTGCCAGCAGCTTTGAGGGACAGGGCACCTACGAGCAGTACTTC
.,.,TRBJ1-6,TRBV27,CASSLNQNRGGSPLHF,TGTGCCAGCAGTTTAAATCAGAACAGAGGAGGTTCACCCCTCCACTTT
TRBD1,.,TRBJ1-3,TRBV7-9,CASSSITTHGTGAGNTIYF,TGTGCCAGCAGCTCCATCACTACTCACGGGACAGGGGCTGGAAACACCATATATTTT
.,.,TRBJ1-1,TRBV6-5,CASSYSLRHLNTEAFF,TGTGCCAGCAGTTACTCGTTAAGACATCTGAACACTGAAGCTTTCTTT
.,.,TRBJ2-1,TRBV7-9,CASSPYNEQFF,TGTGCCAGCAGCCCGTACAATGAGCAGTTCTTC
.,once,TRBJ2-7,TRBV29-1,CSARGLGAHEQYF,TGCAGCGCCCGAGGGCTCGGGGCCCACGAGCAGTACTTC
.,.,TRBJ2-7,TRBV5-1,CASSLGIQGNEQYF,TGCGCCAGCAGCTTGGGTATACAGGGAAACGAGCAGTACTTC
TRBD2,.,TRBJ2-7,TRBV10-3,CAIGVQWTEREGEQYF,TGTGCCATCGGGGTTCAGTGGACTGAGCGGGAGGGCGAGCAGTACTTC
.,.,TRBJ2-7,TRBV7-6,CASSSTTSYEQYF,TGTGCCAGCAGCTCAACCACCTCCTACGAGCAGTACTTC
.,.,TRBJ2-5,TRBV27,CASSPTGRETQYF,TGTGCCAGCAGCCCCACTGGCAGAGAGACCCAGTACTTC
.,.,TRBJ2-2,TRBV29-1,CSAQQGNTGELFF,TGCAGCGCTCAACAGGGGAACACCGGGGAGCTGTTTTTT
TRBD1,.,TRBJ1-1,TRBV27,CASRRGQNTEAFF,TGTGCCAGCAGGAGGGGGCAGAACACTGAAGCTTTCTTT
.,.,TRBJ1-2,TRBV30,CAWSPTGDHYGYTF,TGTGCCTGGAGCCCTACGGGGGACCACTATGGCTACACCTTC
TRBD1,.,TRBJ2-3,TRBV28,CASSSGQGARFTDTQYF,TGTGCCAGCAGTTCGGGACAGGGGGCTCGTTTCACAGATACGCAGTATTTT
.,.,TRBJ2-3,TRBV5-1,CASSLGPADTQYF,TGCGCCAGCAGCTTGGGGCCAGCAGATACGCAGTATTTT
TRBD2,.,TRBJ2-7,TRBV2,CASSDLGTSGIYEQYF,TGTGCCAGCAGTGATCTTGGTACTAGCGGGATTTACGAGCAGTACTTC
.,.,TRBJ2-1,TRBV28,CASSLFLLGLGRALYNEQFF,TGTGCCAGCAGTTTATTCCTTTTGGGGTTGGGGCGGGCTTTATACAATGAGCAGTTCTTC
.,.,TRBJ2-1,TRBV7-9,CASSLAWSLNEQFF,TGTGCCAGCAGCTTAGCGTGGAGCCTGAATGAGCAGTTCTTC
.,.,TRBJ1-2,TRBV27,CASSFSTAGYGYTF,TGTGCCAGCAGTTTCTCCACCGCAGGGTATGGCTACACCTTC